This T cell receptor (beta chain) is drawn from a study of blood T cell repertoires in COVID-19 (dated by TCRdb to the early 2020s). For context, the study as a whole: Samples from collaborators originated in the United States, Italy and Spain and spanned both the acute and convalescent phases of COVID-19. The material from the prospective study consisted of cDNA or gDNA derived from T cells, B-cell-depleted T cells, or PBMCs. Deeply sampled blood TCRbeta repertoires from subjects exposed to, actively infected with, or recovered from COVID-19 were included in the dataset. The repertoires were released in a freely available public database meant as a resource for research on the immune response to SARS-CoV-2. Samples came from the ongoing ImmuneRACE study (first 160 participants) plus 1,254 subjects from 6 global collaborators. Nearly every sample came with metadata listing a de-identified subject ID, COVID-19 status, age in years and sex. Where HLA class I and class II types were available, the types were taken from metadata supplied by the sample provider, not from assay-based typing. Results and caveats for the whole study, not just this receptor: How much clinical and demographic metadata was included differed by source and by participant, and the metadata was provided uncurated.

The collaborating institutions used their own protocols to collect whole blood in K2EDTA tubes. For TCRbeta analysis, collaborator samples were shipped as frozen whole blood, as isolated PBMCs, or as DNA extracted from either sample type. Remarks on this clone: Its antigen is still unknown. The input lacks base qualities; no much larger clone sits a single base away.

The immunoSEQ Assay, a bias-controlled multiplex PCR, was used to amplify TCRbeta CDR3 regions from genomic DNA. As for how the authors treated the data: Nucleated cell counts per sample were estimated from amplification of reference gene primers within the assay. To quantify the absolute abundance of each unique TCRbeta CDR3 rearrangement, sequence reads were collapsed and filtered. For each sample, productive Simpson clonality was calculated as the square root of Simpson's diversity index over productive rearrangements. In its TCRdb copy, this immuneACCESS table keeps in-frame sequences only and misses some clones. Where compared with another copy, unresolved V genes explain less than half of these, and the others have no known cause. V, J and clone size reflect that table, while D and trimming were determined from the DNA. A total of about 130,000 clones appear in this sample, over 80% of them only once. Together, the top ten hold about 12% of the sample.

Taken from the germline V gene (reference sequence), the CDR1 and CDR2 loops are LGHDT and YNNKEL. V has 4 bases trimmed and J has 7 bases trimmed; junction bases matching no gene number 5. The CDR3, from cysteine to phenylalanine, totals 13 residues. The entry retains the CDR3 DNA only, 39 bases that are in frame from base 1. The V and J genes are TRBV3-1 (or the pseudogene TRBV3-2) and TRBJ1-2; 8 bases in the middle match TRBD1. The origin of this receptor is a man aged 55 to 69 with acute or convalescent COVID-19. The specimen sequenced was peripheral blood. The CDR3 is CASSLTGVGGYTF. The nucleotides read TGTGCCAGCAGCCTGACAGGGGTTGGTGGCTACACCTTC.